Listed below are T cell receptor beta chains from one sample, sequenced in a study of cytomegalovirus exposure and HLA in healthy donors. Using immunoSEQ multiplex PCR, the repertoire was profiled, and TCRdb retains in-frame clones only, with some absent. The sample consists of roughly 120,000 clones, approximately 61% of them appearing once. The sequenced material came from PBMCs. These receptors were taken from a man younger than 45 in good health and CMV-seropositive. Each CDR3 is given with its conserved first and last residue. The D gene is left open where the match is weak. Expanded clones get a size class; other rows say once, few or many, or leave the size out.

abundance	v_gene	j_gene	d_gene	CDR3aa	CDR3nt
.	TRBV5-4	TRBJ2-3	TRBD1	CASSLTGGEADTQYF	TGTGCCAGCAGCTTGACAGGGGGCGAAGCAGATACGCAGTATTTT
few	TRBV4-3	TRBJ2-7	.	CASSQVQGRGSYEQYF	TGCGCCAGCAGCCAAGTCCAGGGGAGGGGGTCCTACGAGCAGTACTTC
.	TRBV7-9	TRBJ1-2	.	CASARGGGYTF	TGTGCCAGCGCCCGAGGGGGAGGCTACACCTTC
.	TRBV6-5	TRBJ1-1	TRBD1	CASSYLRTGGNTEAFF	TGTGCCAGCAGTTACCTACGGACAGGGGGGAACACTGAAGCTTTCTTT
.	TRBV19	TRBJ2-7	TRBD2	CATEEREGYEQYF	TGTGCCACTGAGGAGCGGGAGGGGTACGAGCAGTACTTC
.	TRBV5-1	TRBJ2-7	TRBD1	CASSLGVLGQTSYEQYF	TGCGCCAGCAGCTTGGGGGTCTTGGGACAGACTTCCTACGAGCAGTACTTC
.	TRBV2	TRBJ2-1	TRBD2	CASSAVQREGGRFF	TGTGCCAGCAGTGCCGTGCAGCGGGAGGGGGGTCGGTTCTTC
.	TRBV5-8	TRBJ1-2	TRBD1	CASSRVGDRVSGYTF	TGTGCCAGCAGCCGCGTCGGGGACAGGGTTTCTGGCTACACCTTC
.	TRBV12-5	TRBJ2-3	TRBD2	CASGSGLAGDGSDTQYF	TGTGCTAGTGGTTCCGGACTAGCGGGAGACGGGTCAGATACGCAGTATTTT
.	TRBV29-1	TRBJ2-6	.	CSVDGGAGANVLTF	TGCAGCGTTGATGGCGGGGCTGGGGCCAACGTCCTGACTTTC
few	TRBV5-1	TRBJ2-1	TRBD2	CASSLVTSGHNEQFF	TGCGCCAGCAGCTTGGTCACTAGCGGTCACAATGAGCAGTTCTTC
few	TRBV6-6	TRBJ2-3	TRBD2	CASSPTGLAGATQYF	TGTGCCAGCAGCCCTACTGGACTAGCGGGAGCTACGCAGTATTTT
.	TRBV29-1	TRBJ1-2	TRBD1	CSVALGQGDDGYTF	TGCAGCGTTGCACTTGGACAGGGGGATGATGGCTACACCTTC
.	TRBV29-1	TRBJ1-1	.	CSARTEWGAFF	TGCAGCGCAAGGACAGAATGGGGGGCTTTCTTT
few	TRBV9	TRBJ2-1	TRBD1	CASSVLTGGGQFF	TGTGCCAGCAGCGTATTAACAGGGGGTGGGCAGTTCTTC
.	TRBV5-1	TRBJ2-3	TRBD2	CASGPGLWGDTQYF	TGCGCCAGCGGGCCGGGACTATGGGGGGATACGCAGTATTTT
.	TRBV12-5	TRBJ2-7	TRBD1	CASGTGTVSQYF	TGTGCTAGTGGTACTGGGACAGTTTCGCAGTACTTC
.	TRBV29-1	TRBJ2-7	TRBD2	CSVEANTAGTISYEQYF	TGCAGCGTTGAAGCAAATACTGCCGGGACTATAAGCTACGAGCAGTACTTC
.	TRBV27	TRBJ2-7	.	CASSSLWDIPYF	TGTGCCAGCAGTTCGCTTTGGGACATCCCGTACTTC
.	TRBV10-1	TRBJ2-5	TRBD2	CASVDPGLARETQYF	TGCGCCAGCGTCGACCCGGGACTAGCTAGAGAGACCCAGTACTTC
.	TRBV10-3	TRBJ1-1	.	CAISEHMDSGTEAFF	TGTGCCATCAGTGAGCATATGGACAGTGGCACTGAAGCTTTCTTT
.	TRBV9	TRBJ2-7	TRBD1	CASSLGTGHSYEQYF	TGTGCCAGCAGCCTAGGGACAGGGCACTCCTACGAGCAGTACTTC
.	TRBV4-1	TRBJ1-2	.	CASSPRSGGNGGYTF	TGCGCCAGCAGCCCACGGAGCGGGGGAAACGGTGGCTACACCTTC
.	TRBV27	TRBJ1-2	.	CASSLGLGGGYTF	TGTGCCAGCAGTTTAGGTCTCGGGGGTGGCTACACCTTC
few	TRBV6-5	TRBJ2-5	.	CASTNIKETQYF	TGTGCCAGCACGAACATAAAAGAGACCCAGTACTTC
.	TRBV30	TRBJ2-3	TRBD2	CAWSPSGRSDTQYF	TGTGCCTGGAGCCCTAGCGGGAGGTCAGATACGCAGTATTTT
few	TRBV7-2	TRBJ2-1	TRBD1	CASSFRQGDYNEQFF	TGTGCCAGCAGCTTCCGACAGGGAGACTACAATGAGCAGTTCTTC
.	TRBV10-2	TRBJ2-4	.	CASSENLGGINIQYF	TGCGCCAGCAGTGAAAACTTAGGCGGGATCAACATTCAGTACTTC
.	TRBV4-2	TRBJ2-2	.	CASSQRAANTGELFF	TGTGCCAGCAGCCAGCGGGCGGCGAACACCGGGGAGCTGTTTTTT
.	TRBV7-2	TRBJ2-2	TRBD2	CASIQLAGANTGELFF	TGTGCCAGCATCCAACTAGCGGGAGCGAACACCGGGGAGCTGTTTTTT
.	TRBV11-3	TRBJ2-1	.	CASSLEGQLYNEQFF	TGTGCCAGCAGCTTAGAAGGACAGCTTTACAATGAGCAGTTCTTC
few	TRBV29-1	TRBJ2-3	.	CSVEDGKTDTQYF	TGCAGCGTTGAGGACGGGAAGACAGATACGCAGTATTTT
.	TRBV7-6	TRBJ2-2	TRBD2	CASSLGLAGGPTGELFF	TGTGCCAGCAGCTTAGGCCTAGCGGGAGGCCCCACCGGGGAGCTGTTTTTT
once	TRBV5-4	TRBJ2-3	TRBD2	CASTDSYSGSKADTQYF	TGTGCCAGCACCGATTCCTATAGCGGGAGTAAGGCAGATACGCAGTATTTT
.	TRBV28	TRBJ1-5	TRBD1	CASGGQGALQPQHF	TGTGCCAGCGGGGGACAGGGAGCTCTGCAGCCCCAGCATTTT
.	TRBV7-8	TRBJ2-2	.	CASSRDSPAWEANTGELFF	TGTGCCAGCAGCCGAGACAGCCCCGCATGGGAGGCGAACACCGGGGAGCTGTTTTTT
.	TRBV6-5	TRBJ2-7	TRBD1	CASSAGTGPYEQYF	TGTGCCAGCAGTGCCGGGACAGGGCCATACGAGCAGTACTTC
.	TRBV5-1	TRBJ1-1	TRBD1	CASSFAPMQTGNAFF	TGCGCCAGCAGCTTCGCCCCCATGCAGACAGGGAATGCTTTCTTT
.	TRBV5-1	TRBJ1-1	.	CASSNHRNLNTEAFF	TGCGCCAGCAGCAACCACAGGAACCTGAACACTGAAGCTTTCTTT
.	TRBV13	TRBJ2-1	TRBD2	CASSFLAASYNEQFF	TGTGCCAGCAGCTTTCTAGCGGCGTCCTACAATGAGCAGTTCTTC
.	TRBV5-6	TRBJ2-7	.	CASSLDRTAVQYF	TGTGCCAGCAGCCTCGACAGGACAGCAGTGCAGTACTTC
.	TRBV9	TRBJ2-1	TRBD2	CASSVGLAGTYNEQFF	TGTGCCAGCAGCGTAGGACTAGCGGGGACCTACAATGAGCAGTTCTTC